These T cell receptor beta chains were read from a single sample in a study of early T cells in non-severe SARS-CoV-2 infection. MiXCR was run by TCRdb on the 5' RACE reads, yielding one entry per CDR3 protein. The sample has about 56,000 distinct CDR3 sequences, approximately 15% seen once; the top ten hold about 4%. The sample in question was whole blood, obtained at baseline. These receptors were collected from an adult who was a healthcare worker with PCR-confirmed SARS-CoV-2 infection or an uninfected control (not recorded which). Both conserved end residues are part of each CDR3. Part of the rows lack a size; the others show once, few, many or a class for expanded clones.

V gene | clone size | CDR3 protein
TRBV6-1 | NA | CASRGQGARTDTQYF
TRBV7-6 | many | CASSSRAGDYEQYF
TRBV20-1 | NA | CSARGWGNGNTIYF
TRBV29-1 | few | CSVDLGYEQYF
TRBV28 | few | CASSSPGEGADTQYF
TRBV7-2 | NA | CASSRGRDTGELFF
TRBV20-1 | many | CSARDQTGTSGRTDTQYF
TRBV10-2 | NA | CASGSGGAVTGELFF
TRBV19 | few | CASSIAWTGGDTDTQYF
TRBV27 | few | CASSSRTDTQYF
TRBV6-6 | NA | CASRNTDTQYF
TRBV11-2 | many | CASSLATGDTGELFF
TRBV5-6 | NA | CASLMGQGAKEQFF
TRBV29-1 | few | CSHEGQGDSSTDTQYF
TRBV3-1 | NA | CASSQGAGFSYNEQFF
TRBV20-1 | many | CSARPRGAYEQYF
TRBV25-1 | few | CASSESRALREQFF
TRBV6-1 | NA | CASREPEDGYTF
TRBV9 | few | CASSSEGHTEAFF
TRBV5-1 | few | CASSLGTTNWVYEQYF
TRBV2 | NA | CASSELVAELKNIQYF
TRBV3-1 | NA | CASSPAEVVSSPLHF
TRBV11-2 | NA | CASSSTGTDNEQFF
TRBV20-1 | few | CSASGGVSGNTTYF
TRBV20-1 | few | CSARDPVDNEQFF
TRBV10-3 | NA | CATGASGTQETQYF
TRBV7-3 | NA | CASSSRDGELFF
TRBV4-1 | NA | CASSQVSSAGEQYF
TRBV10-3 | NA | CAIRNPLDWDKNIQYF
TRBV14 | few | CASSQRLAVYNEQFF
TRBV6-2/TRBV6-3 | once | CASSQLPGTADTQYF
TRBV28 | many | CASSQTYNEQFF
TRBV20-1 | NA | CSATSEGSNTGELFF
TRBV6-1 | few | CASTPKVVARAADTQYF
TRBV7-9 | NA | CASSLRGRDTNTQYF
TRBV20-1 | few | CSAREDYRNTQYF
TRBV28 | few | CASSLFRQAGDTQYF
TRBV5-6 | NA | CASRPEGMTLGTQYF
TRBV10-3 | many | CAISESNQPQHF
TRBV2 | NA | CASSRGNRNQPQHF
TRBV7-8 | few | CASSAHAGTGGQPQHF
TRBV18 | few | CASSPTRSPGETQYF